This T cell receptor beta chain comes out of a study of cytomegalovirus exposure and HLA in healthy donors. Findings and caveats of the study: According to reports, the classifier identified cytomegalovirus status with high specificity and sensitivity.

CDR1 is SEHNR, CDR2 FQNEAQ, per germline (reference sequence). The CDR3 has 15 residues. About this clone itself: As yet, its antigen is unknown. At one end, the junction sequence differs from germline, possibly due to a read error.

This PCR relied on a set of 60 Vbeta primers and 13 Jbeta primers. Produced via immunoSEQ multiplex PCR; TCRdb's table is partial and in-frame only. The sample lists 200,000 to 300,000 clones; roughly 87% were seen once. The chain carries TRBV7-9 and TRBJ2-2; no definite D call. Sample: PBMCs. The sequence was collected from a woman aged 40 to 50 in good health and CMV-seropositive. The CDR3 DNA is TGTTCCAGCAGCCTTCGATCTGCGGACACCGGGGAGCTGTTTTTT. It translates to CSSSLRSADTGELFF.